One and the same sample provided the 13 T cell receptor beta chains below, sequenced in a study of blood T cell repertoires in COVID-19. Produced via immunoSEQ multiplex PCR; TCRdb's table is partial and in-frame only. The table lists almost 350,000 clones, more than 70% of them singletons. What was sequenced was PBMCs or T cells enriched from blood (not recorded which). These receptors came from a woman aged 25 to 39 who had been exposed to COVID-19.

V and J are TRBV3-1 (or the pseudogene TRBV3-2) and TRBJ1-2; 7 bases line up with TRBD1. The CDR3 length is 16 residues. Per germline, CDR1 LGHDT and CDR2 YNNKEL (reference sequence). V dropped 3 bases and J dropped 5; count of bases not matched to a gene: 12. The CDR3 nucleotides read TGTGCCAGCAGCCAGGCAGGGGGTCGTAGATCTTATGGCTACACCTTC. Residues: CASSQAGGRRSYGYTF.

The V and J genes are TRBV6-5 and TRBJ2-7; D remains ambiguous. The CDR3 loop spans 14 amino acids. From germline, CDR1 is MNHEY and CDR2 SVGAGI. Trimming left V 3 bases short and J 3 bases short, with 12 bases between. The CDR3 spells CASSYGGLGYEQYF. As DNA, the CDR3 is TGTGCCAGCAGTTATGGTGGGCTGGGCTACGAGCAGTACTTC.

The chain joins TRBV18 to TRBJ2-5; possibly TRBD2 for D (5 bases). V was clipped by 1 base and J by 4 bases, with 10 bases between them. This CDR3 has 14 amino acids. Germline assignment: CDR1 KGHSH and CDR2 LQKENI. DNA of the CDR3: TGTGCCAGCTCACCACGACCACTAGGAGAGACCCAGTACTTC. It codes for CASSPRPLGETQYF.

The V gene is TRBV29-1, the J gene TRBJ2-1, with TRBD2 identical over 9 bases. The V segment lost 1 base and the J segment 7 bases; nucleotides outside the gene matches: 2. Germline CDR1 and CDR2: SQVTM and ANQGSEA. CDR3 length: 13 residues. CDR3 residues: CSVEGGGENEQFF. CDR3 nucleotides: TGCAGCGTTGAAGGCGGGGGGGAGAATGAGCAGTTCTTC.

CDR3 sequence reads: CASSSQGLSTDTQYF. CDR3 sequence (DNA): TGTGCCAGCAGTTCACAGGGCCTTAGCACAGATACGCAGTATTTT. This chain connects TRBV2 to TRBJ2-3; possibly TRBD1 for D (6 bases). V lost 5 bases and J 0 bases, leaving 12 bases between the germline ends. This CDR3 has 15 amino acids. CDR1 SNHLY and CDR2 FYNNEI come from the germline V gene.

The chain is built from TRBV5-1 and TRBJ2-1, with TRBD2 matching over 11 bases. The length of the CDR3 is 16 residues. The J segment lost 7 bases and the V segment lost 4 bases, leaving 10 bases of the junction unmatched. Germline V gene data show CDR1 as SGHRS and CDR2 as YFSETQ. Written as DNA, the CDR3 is TGCGCCAGCAGCCCCTCACTAGCGGGAGTACGGAATGAGCAGTTCTTC. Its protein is CASSPSLAGVRNEQFF.

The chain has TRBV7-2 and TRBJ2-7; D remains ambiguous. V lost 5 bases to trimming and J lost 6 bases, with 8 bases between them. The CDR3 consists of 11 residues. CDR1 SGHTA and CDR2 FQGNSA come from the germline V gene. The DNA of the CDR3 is TGTGCCAGCAGCCCCCGAGGCGAGCAGTACTTC. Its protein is CASSPRGEQYF.

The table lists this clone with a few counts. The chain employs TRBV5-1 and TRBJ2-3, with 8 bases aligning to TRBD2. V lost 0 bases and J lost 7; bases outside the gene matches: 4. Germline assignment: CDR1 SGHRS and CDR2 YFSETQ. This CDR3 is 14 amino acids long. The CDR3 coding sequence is TGCGCCAGCAGCTTGGGCGGGAGGCGGAATACGCAGTATTTT. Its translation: CASSLGGRRNTQYF.

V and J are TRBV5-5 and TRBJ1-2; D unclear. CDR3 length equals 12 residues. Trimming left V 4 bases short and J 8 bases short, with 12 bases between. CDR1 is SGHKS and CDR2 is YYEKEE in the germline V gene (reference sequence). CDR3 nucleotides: TGTGCCAGCAGCCGCCGGGAGGGCGGCTACACCTTC. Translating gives CASSRREGGYTF.

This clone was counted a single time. For the CDR3, the DNA is TGTGCCAGCTCACCGGGCGGGAGCTCCTACGAGCAGTACTTC. Translating gives CASSPGGSSYEQYF. The chain is built from TRBV18 and TRBJ2-7; 7 bases match TRBD2. V dropped 3 bases and J dropped 0; count of bases not matched to a gene: 2. CDR1 is KGHSH, CDR2 LQKENI, per germline. The CDR3 spans 14 residues.

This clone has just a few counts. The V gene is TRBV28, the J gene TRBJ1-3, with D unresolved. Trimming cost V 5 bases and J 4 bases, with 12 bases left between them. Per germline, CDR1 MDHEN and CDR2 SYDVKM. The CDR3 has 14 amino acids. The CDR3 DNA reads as TGTGCCAGCAGTCGGAGTACCCTGGGAAACACCATATATTTT. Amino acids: CASSRSTLGNTIYF.

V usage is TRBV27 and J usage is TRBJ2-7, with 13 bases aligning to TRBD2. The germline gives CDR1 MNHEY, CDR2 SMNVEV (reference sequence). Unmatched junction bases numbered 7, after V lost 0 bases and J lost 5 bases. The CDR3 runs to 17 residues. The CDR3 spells CASSLSGTSGNLDEQYF. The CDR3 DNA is TGTGCCAGCAGTTTATCCGGGACTAGCGGGAACCTCGACGAGCAGTACTTC.

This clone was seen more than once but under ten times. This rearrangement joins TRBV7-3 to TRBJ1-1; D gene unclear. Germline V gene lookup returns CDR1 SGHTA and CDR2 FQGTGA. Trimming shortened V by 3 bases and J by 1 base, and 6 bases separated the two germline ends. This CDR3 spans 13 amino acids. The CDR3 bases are TGTGCCAGCAGCTTCACAGAGAACACTGAAGCTTTCTTT. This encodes CASSFTENTEAFF.